Following are 3 T cell receptor beta chains from one sample sequenced in a study of shared clonotypes between healthy human individuals. Here immunoSEQ multiplex PCR was the method, and the copy in TCRdb shows in-frame clones only, minus some. The table has some 470,000 clones, 76% seen once. Input material: PBMCs. These receptors came from a woman in her forties in good health. Some clones in this sample may be carry-over from other donors' samples.

CDR3 sequence (DNA): TGCGCCAGCAGACCGGGCAGGTCTGTAGTGAACACTGAAGCTTTCTTT. The encoded protein is CASRPGRSVVNTEAFF. The chain is built from TRBV5-1 and TRBJ1-1, with unresolved D. The V gene lost 5 bases and the J gene lost 0 bases, with 17 bases spanning the gap. The CDR3 is 16 amino acids. Germline-derived CDR1 and CDR2 are SGHRS and YFSETQ.

The CDR3 nucleotides read TGTGCCAGCAGCAATGCTCCCCGGGGCCCAGCCCTTCCTGAAGCTTTCTTT. Translation: CASSNAPRGPALPEAFF. The chain combines TRBV21-1 with TRBJ1-1. TRBV21-1 counts as a pseudogene. The CDR3 consists of 17 residues.

This clone was counted a single time. The chain recombines TRBV6-1 with TRBJ2-3; D is ambiguous. The V end lost 6 bases, the J end lost 2 bases, and 12 bases lay between the germline ends. The CDR3 extends over 14 amino acids. The germline CDR1 and CDR2 sequences are MNHNS and SASEGT. CDR3 sequence reads: CASRAFGDTDTQYF. CDR3 coding DNA: TGTGCCAGCAGAGCTTTCGGAGACACAGATACGCAGTATTTT.